This T cell receptor beta chain was obtained from a study of a mutant IDH1 vaccine in newly diagnosed glioma. The sample's time point: week 47, end of study. Each dose delivered 300 ug of mutant IDH1 20-mer peptide subcutaneously with imiquimod. The CDR3 has 14 residues. Germline loops: CDR1 MNHEY, CDR2 SVGAGI. The V and J ends lost 2 bases and 3 bases respectively, with 10 bases between them. As regards this clone: Its target is not known.

Assay used: immunoSEQ multiplex PCR; TCRdb lists only in-frame clones, some missing. The sample records about 56,000 clones, 75% to 90% being singletons. The rearrangement links TRBV6-5 to TRBJ1-2; D might be TRBD1 (5 bases). The sequence was collected from a woman in her fifties or sixties with glioma. The starting material was PBMCs, obtained from a glioma patient whose treatment included an IDH1 peptide vaccine. CDR3 amino acids: CASSYLLGHYGYTF. CDR3 DNA sequence: TGTGCCAGCAGTTACCTACTGGGACACTATGGCTACACCTTC.